This paragraph covers one TCR beta chain sequence. This clone was picked up a small number of times. Its antigen remains unidentified. Base qualities are not recorded, but no much larger clone differs from it by a single base. The data stem from a study of T cell responses to AZD1222 COVID-19 vaccine (dated by TCRdb to 2020 to 2023). Looking at the study overall: AZD1222 recipients whose second dose came at about 4 weeks and those whose second dose came at about 12 weeks were combined into one group, since spike-specific TCR depth and breadth did not differ between the two schedules. A total of under 250 trial participants underwent TCR sequencing, of whom 200 to 220 had received two doses of AZD1222 and some 26 had received two doses of the MenACWY control vaccine. Trial participants were enrolled into age subgroups of 18-55, 56-69 and 70-plus years, which contained roughly 150, 30 and 60 TCR-sequenced participants, respectively. Paper-wide results and their limitations: Conclusions about previously exposed vaccinees are limited, since just five or six AZD1222 recipients were seropositive for SARS-CoV-2 at baseline. The 56-69-year group was small, and its depth increase did not reach significance, likely because of low power. The vaccine-associated CD4 TCRs covered the entire spike protein, and the dominant responses fell in regions 160-218 and 743-854. Reportedly, close to half of the unique spike-specific TCRs recognized epitopes lying outside the regions that are mutated in the B.1.351 and B.1.1.7 variants. Participants were mostly white British and included more females than males, and it was suggested by the authors that clonal diversity may have been underestimated. After two AZD1222 doses, both the breadth and the depth of spike-specific TCRs were significantly higher than at day 0 and than in MenACWY recipients. Because no day 14 peak-response samples were available, the repertoires could be characterized only after the peak T cell response.

The sample's time point label, decoded: baseline before first vaccination. Samples from vaccinated people were obtained from the UK trials COV001 and COV002, which included a single-blind randomized controlled phase 2/3 trial of AZD1222 (ChAdOx1 nCoV-19) in healthy adults. For TCRbeta chain sequencing, PBMC samples from trial participants were taken at day 0 and at day 28 after the second dose. The CDR3 regions of human TCRbeta chains were analyzed by immunosequencing. The source study handled its data this way. TCRs in the repertoires were compared against a reference library of SARS-CoV-2-specific TCRs that had been generated with the MIRA antigen-specificity platform. Breadth meant the fraction of unique TCRs that were SARS-CoV-2-associated, whereas depth meant the fraction of total T cells that were SARS-CoV-2-associated. Each spike-specific TCR was assigned to its reactive spike region and to a CD4 or CD8 class using the MIRA data. Log10-transformed breadth and depth values were compared by one-way ANOVA with Sidak's multiple comparisons tests. In TCRdb, the immuneACCESS table is reduced to in-frame sequences with V and J assigned. These tables do not hold every clone; where another copy was compared, an unresolved V gene accounts for under half, and the others remain unexplained. For V, J and clone size, that table is used; D and trimming come from the DNA. This sample lists about 130,000 clones; roughly 93% were detected once. Together, the top ten hold around 3.1% of the sample.

Sequenced material: peripheral blood, taken on day 0 of AZD1222 vaccination. The source is an adult in good health.

The bases read TGTGCCAGCAGTGATACTAGCGAATACTCCTACGAGCAGTACTTC. It specifies CASSDTSEYSYEQYF. The chain links TRBV2 with TRBJ2-7; the junction holds 7 bases that match TRBD2. CDR1 and CDR2 were assigned from the germline V gene as SNHLY and FYNNEI. From V the trimming removes 3 bases and from J it removes 0 bases, while the gene matches leave 5 bases of the junction unaccounted for. The CDR3 goes from the cysteine to the phenylalanine over 15 residues. Only the CDR3 portion is preserved as DNA: 45 bases, with reading frame beginning at the first base.